This T cell receptor (beta chain) was sequenced for a study of OX40 agonist ivuxolimab in advanced cancers. Study-wide context: Dose-escalation cases comprised hepatocellular carcinoma, melanoma, renal cell or head and neck cancer.

Notes on this clone: Its specificity is unknown.

The length of the CDR3 is 14 residues. In germline, CDR1 is SGHRS, CDR2 YFSETQ. Trimming shortened V by 1 base and J by 3 bases, and 10 bases separated the two germline ends. The study's findings and limits: Some nonresponders also had low normalized T-cell clonal expansion. CD8+ T cells (on average) carried more expanded clones than CD4+ T cells. Dose levels from 0.1 to 3.0 mg/kg saw CD4+ and CD8+ blood T cells expand clonally by week 6.

Measured with immunoSEQ multiplex PCR; TCRdb has only the in-frame clones, and not every one. The profile shows some 72,000 clones, 84% of them singletons. The sequencing used CD4+ or CD8+ T cells sorted from blood, collected in a trial of the OX40 agonist ivuxolimab. This rearrangement joins TRBV5-1 to TRBJ1-1; D is ambiguous. This TCR derives from an adult with an advanced solid tumor such as melanoma, head and neck, liver or kidney cancer. The CDR3 reads CASSLYGRHTEAFF. Written as DNA, the CDR3 is TGCGCCAGCAGCTTGTACGGGAGACACACTGAAGCTTTCTTT.